The present TCR beta chain was sequenced within a study of T-cell memory formation after mild COVID-19. At the level of the study: Clustering of TCRs was largely donor specific. General study results and limits: The authors did not confirm SARS-CoV-2 specificity of second-wave clones peaking day 37.

V shed 5 bases and J shed 6 bases, with 11 bases lying between them. The CDR3 runs 13 residues. Germline V lookup: CDR1 KGHDR, CDR2 SFDVKD. Constant-segment primers served in 5'RACE that generated TCR alpha and TCR beta cDNA libraries bearing sample barcodes and UMIs. TCRdb independently ran MiXCR on the 5' RACE reads; one entry per CDR3 protein. Of approximately 260,000 distinct CDR3 sequences in the sample, roughly 15% were seen once. Points on this clonotype: What it binds is unknown.

This clonotype was obtained from a young man who had mild COVID-19 (a few samples of this study predate the infection). Cell type and time point are not known. The gene calls are TRBV24-1 and TRBJ2-3; D is undetermined. Sequences were obtained from PBMCs or a T cell subset sorted from them (not recorded which). In DNA form, the CDR3 reads TGTGCCACCAGTGCCTATGGGGTGGATACGCAGTATTTT. It yields the protein CATSAYGVDTQYF.